The 30 T cell receptor beta chains in this list originate from one sample, sequenced in a study of cytomegalovirus exposure and HLA in healthy donors. 13 Jbeta primers and 60 Vbeta primers were used for the PCR. Generated by immunoSEQ multiplex PCR, the TCRdb table keeps only in-frame clones and is missing some. This sample has some 150,000 clones, with approximately 75% found just once. The specimen was PBMCs. The receptors stem from a man between 50 and 59 years old in good health and CMV-seropositive.

The chain has TRBV7-9 and TRBJ2-5; 9 nucleotides align to TRBD1. This CDR3 comprises 15 residues. V trimming: 5 bases; J trimming: 5 bases; junction bases outside the gene matches: 9. Germline CDR1 reads SEHNR; CDR2 reads FQNEAQ (reference sequence). The CDR3 protein is CASSPGQGTQETQYF. CDR3 in DNA: TGTGCCAGCAGCCCGGGACAGGGTACCCAGGAGACCCAGTACTTC.

V is TRBV5-5 and J is TRBJ1-5, with D possibly matching TRBD1 (5 bases). CDR3 length equals 15 residues. V was trimmed by 3 bases and J by 5 bases, leaving 15 bases between them. Germline loops: CDR1 SGHKS, CDR2 YYEKEE (reference sequence). This CDR3 is CASSWGNSNHQPQHF. The CDR3, as DNA: TGTGCCAGCAGCTGGGGCAACTCTAACCATCAGCCCCAGCATTTT.

The chain couples TRBV18 to TRBJ1-1; a weak D match, TRBD1 (6 bases). The CDR3 spans 14 residues. The germline V and J ends were trimmed by 6 bases and 5 bases, with 16 bases remaining between them. Germline V gives CDR1 KGHSH, CDR2 LQKENI. CDR3 region: CASSPESRGTEAFF. Here the CDR3 DNA reads TGTGCCAGCTCTCCTGAGAGCAGGGGAACTGAAGCTTTCTTT.

This chain links TRBV2 with TRBJ2-3; 11 bases line up with TRBD2. CDR1 is SNHLY and CDR2 is FYNNEI in the germline V gene. V was pared by 6 bases and J by 4 bases, with 9 bases of the junction left unmatched. There are 16 residues in the CDR3. The CDR3 sequence is CASRAGVAGGADTQYF. For the CDR3, the DNA is TGTGCCAGCAGGGCGGGGGTAGCGGGGGGGGCAGATACGCAGTATTTT.

This chain uses TRBV5-1 with TRBJ2-5, with 9 bases aligning to TRBD2. With V trimmed by 5 bases and J by 1 base, 6 bases remained unmatched. Germline V gene data show CDR1 as SGHRS and CDR2 as YFSETQ. This CDR3 has 15 amino acids. Here the CDR3 DNA reads TGCGCCAGCAGGAGGACAGCGGGGGGCCAAGAGACCCAGTACTTC. Its protein is CASRRTAGGQETQYF.

On this clone: The sample holds other DNA sequences that translate to the same CDR3. J is TRBJ1-5 and V is TRBV7-2, with D maybe TRBD1 (6 bases). This CDR3 spans 16 amino acids. From germline, CDR1 is SGHTA and CDR2 FQGNSA. With 3 bases removed from V and 4 bases from J, the gap between germline ends came to 16 bases. Here the CDR3 DNA reads TGTGCCAGCAGCTTTAGGGGGGGGCGGACAAATCAGCCCCAGCATTTT. Protein sequence: CASSFRGGRTNQPQHF.

The chain combines TRBV29-1 with TRBJ2-3; a possible D gene is TRBD2 (6 bases). The CDR3 totals 12 residues. V shed 7 bases and J shed 6 bases, with 14 bases lying between them. CDR1 and CDR2 from the germline V gene are SQVTM and ANQGSEA. This chain's CDR3 is CSAAEAGDTQYF. The CDR3 DNA is TGCAGCGCCGCAGAAGCGGGCGATACGCAGTATTTT.

About this clone itself: Sequence at one end of the junction differs from germline and may be a read error. The chain uses TRBV5-1 and TRBJ1-2; D is perhaps TRBD1 (6 bases). Germline V gene lookup returns CDR1 SGHRS and CDR2 YFSETQ. The CDR3 has 14 residues. As DNA, the CDR3 is TGCGCCAGCAGTTTGGGAACAGGGAGAGGTGGCTACACCTTC. This gives the protein CASSLGTGRGGYTF.

This clone has just a few counts. CDR3 protein: CASSLGQVATEAFF. CDR3 sequence (DNA): TGCGCCAGCAGCTTGGGACAGGTGGCCACTGAAGCTTTCTTT. The chain combines TRBV5-1 with TRBJ1-1; a possible D gene is TRBD1 (6 bases). Germline loops: CDR1 SGHRS, CDR2 YFSETQ. Trimming removed 0 bases from V and 4 bases from J, with 10 bases in between. The CDR3 runs to 14 residues.

The V call is TRBV14, the J call TRBJ2-5; no firm D call. The CDR3 spans 15 residues. Germline CDR1 SGHDN, CDR2 FVKESK. V was cut by 0 bases and J by 5 bases, with 13 bases left in between. CDR3 region: CASSQDYPPAETQYF. The CDR3 coding sequence is TGTGCCAGCAGCCAAGATTATCCTCCAGCGGAGACCCAGTACTTC.

The chain has TRBV7-3 and TRBJ2-5; 7 positions agree with TRBD2. CDR3 size: 16 residues. Germline CDR1 reads SGHTA; CDR2 reads FQGTGA. J was trimmed by 4 bases and V by 3 bases; bases with no gene match: 11. This CDR3 is CASSLGRAGVLETQYF. DNA for the CDR3: TGTGCCAGCAGCTTGGGACGGGCGGGAGTTCTAGAGACCCAGTACTTC. Full variable domain (missing parts from reference TRBV7-3 and TRBJ2-5): GAGVSQTPSNKVTEKGKYVELRCDPISGHTALYWYRQSLGQGPEFLIYFQGTGAADDSGLPNDRFFAVRPEGSVSTLKIQRTERGDSAVYLCASSLGRAGVLETQYFGPGTRLLVL.

The rearrangement links TRBV14 to TRBJ1-5; D uncertain. This CDR3 comprises 13 residues. V was trimmed by 0 bases and J by 6 bases, leaving 6 bases between them. Germline CDR1 SGHDN, CDR2 FVKESK. The CDR3 region is CASSQDLSQPQHF. Here the CDR3 DNA reads TGTGCCAGCAGCCAAGATCTGTCTCAGCCCCAGCATTTT.

This chain connects TRBV27 to TRBJ1-2; 7 bases line up with TRBD1. In germline, CDR1 is MNHEY, CDR2 SMNVEV (reference sequence). Losses at the gene ends were 3 bases for V and 4 bases for J; bases not matched to a gene: 5. This CDR3 has 14 residues. The CDR3 region is CASSFRQGSYGYTF. In DNA, the CDR3 is TGTGCCAGCAGTTTTCGACAGGGAAGCTATGGCTACACCTTC.

The V and J genes are TRBV29-1 and TRBJ2-5, with a possible D match to TRBD1 (5 bases). Germline assignment: CDR1 SQVTM and CDR2 ANQGSEA. The CDR3 loop spans 14 amino acids. V was cut by 3 bases and J by 1 base, with 12 bases left in between. The CDR3 here is CSVDRGGAQETQYF. In DNA, the CDR3 is TGCAGCGTTGATAGGGGTGGGGCCCAAGAGACCCAGTACTTC. Filled out from reference TRBV29-1 and TRBJ2-5, the complete variable domain reads SAVISQKPSRDICQRGTSLTIQCQVDSQVTMMFWYRQQPGQSLTLIATANQGSEATYESGFVIDKFPISRPNLTFSTLTVSNMSPEDSSIYLCSVDRGGAQETQYFGPGTRLLVL.

This clone was recorded a few times. The chain uses TRBV29-1 and TRBJ1-4, with a tentative D call TRBD1 (6 bases). Between the trimmed V and J ends, which lost 8 bases and 5 bases, there was a span of 12 bases. The CDR3 has 12 residues. Germline lookup yields CDR1 SQVTM and CDR2 ANQGSEA. The CDR3 DNA reads TGCAGCCTAGGACAGATAAATGAAAAACTGTTTTTT. This encodes CSLGQINEKLFF.

The rearrangement links TRBV7-2 to TRBJ2-1; 10 bases are a match to TRBD2. Trimming removed 0 bases from V and 6 bases from J; junction bases left unmatched: 5. The germline CDR1 and CDR2 sequences are SGHTA and FQGNSA. CDR3 length equals 16 residues. DNA for the CDR3: TGTGCCAGCAGCTTAGCGGCTAGCGGGAGAGTCAATGAGCAGTTCTTC. Encoded protein: CASSLAASGRVNEQFF. The full variable domain, its missing parts supplied by reference TRBV7-2 and TRBJ2-1, is GAGVSQSPSNKVTEKGKDVELRCDPISGHTALYWYRQSLGQGLEFLIYFQGNSAPDKSGLPSDRFSAERTGGSVSTLTIQRTQQEDSAVYLCASSLAASGRVNEQFFGPGTRLTVL.

The genes are TRBV6-5 and TRBJ1-1; D unresolved. Germline V gene data show CDR1 as MNHEY and CDR2 as SVGAGI. V lost 2 bases and J 11 bases, leaving 15 bases between the germline ends. The CDR3 totals 13 residues. The CDR3 nucleotides read TGTGCCAGCAGTTACGACGGAAATGGGGAGGCTTTCTTT. Its translation: CASSYDGNGEAFF.

The chain carries TRBV6-1 and TRBJ1-4, with D possibly matching TRBD1 (5 bases). The CDR3 totals 14 residues. V lost 4 bases, J lost 8 bases, and 14 bases lay in between. The V gene's germline CDR1 is MNHNS and CDR2 SASEGT. CDR3 protein: CASSGGGTEEKLFF. For the CDR3, the DNA is TGTGCCAGCAGTGGCGGGGGAACTGAAGAAAAACTGTTTTTT.

The chain has TRBV5-1 and TRBJ2-3; weak D call: TRBD1 (6 bases). V dropped 0 bases and J dropped 1 base, with 12 bases sitting between them. There are 16 residues in the CDR3. Germline values: CDR1 SGHRS, CDR2 YFSETQ. The chain's CDR3 is CASSLAGTPGTDTQYF. CDR3 DNA: TGCGCCAGCAGCTTGGCCGGGACACCTGGCACAGATACGCAGTATTTT.

This clone was detected a few times. The V and J genes are TRBV7-8 and TRBJ2-1; TRBD2 matches at 9 bases. The CDR3 contains 15 residues. Unmatched junction bases numbered 2, after V lost 3 bases and J lost 2 bases. CDR1 SGHVS and CDR2 FQNEAQ come from the germline V gene. The CDR3 loop reads CASSFLAGTYNEQFF. CDR3 sequence (DNA): TGTGCCAGCAGCTTCCTAGCGGGGACCTACAATGAGCAGTTCTTC.

The chain couples TRBV7-6 to TRBJ2-5, with D perhaps matching TRBD2 (7 bases). CDR3 size: 15 residues. Germline assignment: CDR1 SGHVS and CDR2 FNYEAQ. V was trimmed by 6 bases and J by 12 bases, leaving 26 bases between them. CDR3 residues: CASRTQGGGPSAEYF. The CDR3 DNA reads TGTGCCAGCAGAACACAGGGCGGGGGCCCCTCGGCAGAGTACTTC.

The chain is built from TRBV5-1 and TRBJ2-1; the match to TRBD1 covers 7 bases. CDR3 size: 16 residues. Trimming cost V 0 bases and J 5 bases; bases outside gene matches: 8. The V gene's germline CDR1 is SGHRS and CDR2 YFSETQ. Here the CDR3 reads CASSLDTGTANNEQFF. CDR3 in DNA: TGCGCCAGCAGCTTGGACACCGGGACAGCAAACAATGAGCAGTTCTTC. Looking up the rest from reference TRBV5-1 and TRBJ2-1 gives the full variable domain: KAGVTQTPRYLIKTRGQQVTLSCSPISGHRSVSWYQQTPGQGLQFLFEYFSETQRNKGNFPGRFSGRQFSNSRSEMNVSTLELGDSALYLCASSLDTGTANNEQFFGPGTRLTVL.

This chain uses TRBV6-5 with TRBJ2-7, with 7 bases matching TRBD1. The ends lost 8 bases at V and 0 bases at J; junction bases unmatched: 10. Per the germline V gene, CDR1 is MNHEY and CDR2 is SVGAGI. CDR3 length equals 15 residues. The CDR3 nucleotides are TGTGCCAGCGGTGGGGGCAGGGGGTACTCCTACGAGCAGTACTTC. Protein: CASGGGRGYSYEQYF.

The chain couples TRBV5-1 to TRBJ1-5; TRBD1 is a possible D gene (5 bases). CDR3 size: 16 residues. V was shortened by 7 bases and J by 8 bases, with 25 bases between the two germline ends. The germline gives CDR1 SGHRS, CDR2 YFSETQ. CDR3 DNA: TGCGCCAGCCCTATCCTCGAAGACAGCTGGCAAAAGCCCCAGCATTTT. Residues: CASPILEDSWQKPQHF.

In this sample, this clone turned up a few times. The chain uses TRBV5-1 and TRBJ1-1; D might be TRBD1 (6 bases). Germline assignment: CDR1 SGHRS and CDR2 YFSETQ. Trimming pared 3 bases from V and 4 bases from J, leaving 13 bases between. The CDR3 runs to 14 residues. The CDR3 loop is CASSSRQVGTEAFF. The CDR3 DNA sequence: TGCGCCAGCAGCTCCAGACAGGTTGGCACTGAAGCTTTCTTT. The full variable domain, completed using reference TRBV5-1 and TRBJ1-1, is KAGVTQTPRYLIKTRGQQVTLSCSPISGHRSVSWYQQTPGQGLQFLFEYFSETQRNKGNFPGRFSGRQFSNSRSEMNVSTLELGDSALYLCASSSRQVGTEAFFGQGTRLTVV.

The chain's CDR3 is CATSGPRGGSGELFF. CDR3 DNA sequence: TGTGCCACCAGCGGACCGCGGGGGGGCAGCGGGGAGCTGTTTTTT. The genes are TRBV15 and TRBJ2-2; 9 bases line up with TRBD2. V lost 5 bases, J lost 7 bases, and 8 bases stayed unmatched. This CDR3 region has 15 residues. Per germline, CDR1 LNHNV and CDR2 YYDKDF (reference sequence).

This clone came up a few times. V is TRBV20-1 and J is TRBJ2-1; D is perhaps TRBD1 (6 bases). Deletions cut 6 bases from V and 9 bases from J, with 12 bases between. The germline CDR1 and CDR2 sequences are DFQATT and SNEGSKA (reference sequence). The CDR3 runs to 11 residues. CDR3 nucleotides: TGCAGTGCCACAGGGACGACTGAGCAGTTCTTC. Translation: CSATGTTEQFF.

This chain connects TRBV19 to TRBJ1-1, with D possibly TRBD1 on 5 matching bases. The CDR3 has 15 amino acids. V was pared by 1 base and J by 2 bases, with 11 bases between. The germline CDR1 and CDR2 sequences are LNHDA and SQIVND (reference sequence). The CDR3, as DNA: TGTGCCAGTAGTATAGCGGGGGTTAGAAACACTGAAGCTTTCTTT. Residues: CASSIAGVRNTEAFF.

The J gene is TRBJ1-1, the V gene TRBV5-1; 10 positions match TRBD1. CDR3 length: 15 amino acids. V lost 4 bases to trimming and J lost 5 bases; unmatched junction nucleotides: 8. Germline V gene lookup returns CDR1 SGHRS and CDR2 YFSETQ. CDR3 in DNA: TGCGCCAGCAGCGACGGACAGGGGGGGCGGACTGAAGCTTTCTTT. It is translated as CASSDGQGGRTEAFF. The full variable domain, completed using reference TRBV5-1 and TRBJ1-1, is KAGVTQTPRYLIKTRGQQVTLSCSPISGHRSVSWYQQTPGQGLQFLFEYFSETQRNKGNFPGRFSGRQFSNSRSEMNVSTLELGDSALYLCASSDGQGGRTEAFFGQGTRLTVV.

The chain recombines TRBV7-8 with TRBJ1-5; D possibly corresponds to TRBD1 (6 bases). Germline V lookup: CDR1 SGHVS, CDR2 FQNEAQ. CDR3 length: 20 residues. The V and J ends lost 4 bases and 1 base respectively, with 26 bases between them. CDR3 residues: CASSSVRGNGGLWSNQPQHF. CDR3 in DNA: TGTGCCAGCAGCTCCGTCCGGGGAAATGGGGGCCTATGGAGCAATCAGCCCCAGCATTTT.